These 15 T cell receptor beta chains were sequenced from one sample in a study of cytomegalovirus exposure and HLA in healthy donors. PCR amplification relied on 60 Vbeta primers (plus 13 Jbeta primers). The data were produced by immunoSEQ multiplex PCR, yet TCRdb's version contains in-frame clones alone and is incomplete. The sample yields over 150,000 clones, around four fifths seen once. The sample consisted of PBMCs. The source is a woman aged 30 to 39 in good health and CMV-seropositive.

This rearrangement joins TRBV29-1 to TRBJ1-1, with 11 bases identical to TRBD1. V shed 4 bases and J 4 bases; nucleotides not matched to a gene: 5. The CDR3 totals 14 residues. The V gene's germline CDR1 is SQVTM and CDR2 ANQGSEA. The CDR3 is CSVVGTGGFTEAFF. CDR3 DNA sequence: TGCAGCGTTGTAGGGACAGGGGGATTCACTGAAGCTTTCTTT. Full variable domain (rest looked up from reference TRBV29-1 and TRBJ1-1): SAVISQKPSRDICQRGTSLTIQCQVDSQVTMMFWYRQQPGQSLTLIATANQGSEATYESGFVIDKFPISRPNLTFSTLTVSNMSPEDSSIYLCSVVGTGGFTEAFFGQGTRLTVV.

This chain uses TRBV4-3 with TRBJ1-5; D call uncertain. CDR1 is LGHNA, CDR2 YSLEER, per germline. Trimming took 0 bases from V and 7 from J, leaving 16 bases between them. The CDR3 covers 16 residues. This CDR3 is CASSQDVTGYRQPQHF. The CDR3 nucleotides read TGCGCCAGCAGCCAAGATGTTACGGGGTATAGACAGCCCCAGCATTTT.

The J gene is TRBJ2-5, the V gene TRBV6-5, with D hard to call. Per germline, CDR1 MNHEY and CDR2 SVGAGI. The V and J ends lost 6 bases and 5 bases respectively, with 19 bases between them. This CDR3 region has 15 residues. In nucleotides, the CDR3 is TGTGCCAGCAGCCTGTTGAGGAGTGCCTGGGAGACCCAGTACTTC. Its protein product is CASSLLRSAWETQYF.

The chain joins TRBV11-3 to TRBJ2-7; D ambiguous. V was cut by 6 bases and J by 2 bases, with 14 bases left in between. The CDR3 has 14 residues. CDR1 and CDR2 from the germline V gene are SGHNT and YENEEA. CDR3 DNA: TGTGCCAGCAGTAGAGAGCGCGATACCTACGAGCAGTACTTC. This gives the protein CASSRERDTYEQYF.

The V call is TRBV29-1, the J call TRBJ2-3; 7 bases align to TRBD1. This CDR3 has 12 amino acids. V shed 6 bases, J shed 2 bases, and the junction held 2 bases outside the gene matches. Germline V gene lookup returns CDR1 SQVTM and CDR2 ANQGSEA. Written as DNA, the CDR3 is TGCAGCGTCGGACAGGCCACAGATACGCAGTATTTT. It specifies CSVGQATDTQYF.

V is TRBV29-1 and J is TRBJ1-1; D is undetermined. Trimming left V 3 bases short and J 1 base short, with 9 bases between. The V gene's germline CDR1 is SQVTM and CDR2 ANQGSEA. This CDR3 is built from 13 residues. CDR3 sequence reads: CSVEWQKNTEAFF. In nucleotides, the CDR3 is TGCAGCGTTGAGTGGCAGAAGAACACTGAAGCTTTCTTT.

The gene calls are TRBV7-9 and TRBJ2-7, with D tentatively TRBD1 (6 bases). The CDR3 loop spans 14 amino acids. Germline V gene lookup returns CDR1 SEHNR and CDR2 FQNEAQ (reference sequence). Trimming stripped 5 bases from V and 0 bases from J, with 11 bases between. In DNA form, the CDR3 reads TGTGCCAGCAGCCCCGACAGGTTCTCCTACGAGCAGTACTTC. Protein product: CASSPDRFSYEQYF.

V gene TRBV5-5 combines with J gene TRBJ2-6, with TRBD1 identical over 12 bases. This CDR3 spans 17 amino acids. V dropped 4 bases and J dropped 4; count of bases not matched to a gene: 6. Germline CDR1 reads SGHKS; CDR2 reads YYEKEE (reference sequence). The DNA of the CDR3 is TGTGCCAGCAGCCCGGGACAGGGGGCGGGAGGGGCCAACGTCCTGACTTTC. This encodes CASSPGQGAGGANVLTF.

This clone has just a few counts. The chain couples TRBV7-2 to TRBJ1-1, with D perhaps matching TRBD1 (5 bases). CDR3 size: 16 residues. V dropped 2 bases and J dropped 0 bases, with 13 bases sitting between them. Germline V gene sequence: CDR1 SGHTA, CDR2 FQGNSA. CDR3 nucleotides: TGTGCCAGCAGCTTAAGGTGGCAAGGGGTGAACACTGAAGCTTTCTTT. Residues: CASSLRWQGVNTEAFF.

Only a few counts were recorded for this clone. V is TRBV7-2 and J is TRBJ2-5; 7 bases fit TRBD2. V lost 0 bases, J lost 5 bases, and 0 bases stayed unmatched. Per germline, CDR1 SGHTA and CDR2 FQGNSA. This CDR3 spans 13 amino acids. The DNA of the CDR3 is TGTGCCAGCAGCTTAGCGGGAGGGGAGACCCAGTACTTC. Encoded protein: CASSLAGGETQYF.

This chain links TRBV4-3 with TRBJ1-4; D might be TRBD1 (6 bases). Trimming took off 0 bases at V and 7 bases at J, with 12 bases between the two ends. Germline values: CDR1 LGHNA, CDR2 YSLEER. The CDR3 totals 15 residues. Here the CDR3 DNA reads TGCGCCAGCAGCCAAGATTTGAGGGGGGGTGAAAAACTGTTTTTT. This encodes CASSQDLRGGEKLFF.

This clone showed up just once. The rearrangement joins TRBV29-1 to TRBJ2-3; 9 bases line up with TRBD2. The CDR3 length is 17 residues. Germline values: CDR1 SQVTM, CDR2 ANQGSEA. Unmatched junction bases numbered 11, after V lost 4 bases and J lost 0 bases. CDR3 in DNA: TGCAGCGTTGGGTACCTAGGGGCGGGAGGGAGCACAGATACGCAGTATTTT. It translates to CSVGYLGAGGSTDTQYF.

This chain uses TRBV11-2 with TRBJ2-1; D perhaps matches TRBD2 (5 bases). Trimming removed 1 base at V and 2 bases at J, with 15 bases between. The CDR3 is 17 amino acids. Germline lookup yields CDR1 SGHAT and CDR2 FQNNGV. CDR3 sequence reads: CASSLVPLPAAYNEQFF. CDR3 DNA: TGTGCCAGCAGCTTAGTACCCCTCCCAGCGGCCTACAATGAGCAGTTCTTC.

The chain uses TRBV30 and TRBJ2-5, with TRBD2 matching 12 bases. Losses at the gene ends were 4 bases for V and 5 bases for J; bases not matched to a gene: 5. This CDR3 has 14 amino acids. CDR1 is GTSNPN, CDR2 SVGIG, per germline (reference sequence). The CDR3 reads CAWTSGRAQETQYF. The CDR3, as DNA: TGTGCCTGGACTAGCGGGAGGGCCCAGGAGACCCAGTACTTC.

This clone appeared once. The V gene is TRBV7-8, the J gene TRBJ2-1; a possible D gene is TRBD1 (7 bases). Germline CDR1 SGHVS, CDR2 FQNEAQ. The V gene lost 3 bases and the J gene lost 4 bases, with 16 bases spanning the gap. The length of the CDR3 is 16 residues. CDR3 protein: CASSLIGAGGYNEQFF. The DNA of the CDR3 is TGTGCCAGCAGCTTGATCGGGGCAGGGGGGTACAATGAGCAGTTCTTC.